This record looks at one T cell receptor (beta chain) sequence and its context. Assay: immunoSEQ multiplex PCR; the TCRdb copy retains only in-frame clones and omits some. The table has roughly 380,000 clones, around 89% seen once. Trimming pared 0 bases from V and 2 bases from J, leaving 24 bases between. The CDR3 has 20 residues. Germline-derived CDR1 and CDR2 are SGHTA and FQGNSA. These data belong to a study of blood T cell repertoires in COVID-19. Sequencing was carried out using peripheral blood. The V call is TRBV7-2, the J call TRBJ2-3; D possibly corresponds to TRBD2 (7 bases). This receptor was obtained from a woman aged 40 to 49 with COVID-19, enrolled during active disease. The CDR3 is CASSLARGGRERVYTDTQYF. In nucleotides, the CDR3 is TGTGCCAGCAGCTTAGCGAGGGGGGGCAGGGAACGGGTCTACACAGATACGCAGTATTTT.